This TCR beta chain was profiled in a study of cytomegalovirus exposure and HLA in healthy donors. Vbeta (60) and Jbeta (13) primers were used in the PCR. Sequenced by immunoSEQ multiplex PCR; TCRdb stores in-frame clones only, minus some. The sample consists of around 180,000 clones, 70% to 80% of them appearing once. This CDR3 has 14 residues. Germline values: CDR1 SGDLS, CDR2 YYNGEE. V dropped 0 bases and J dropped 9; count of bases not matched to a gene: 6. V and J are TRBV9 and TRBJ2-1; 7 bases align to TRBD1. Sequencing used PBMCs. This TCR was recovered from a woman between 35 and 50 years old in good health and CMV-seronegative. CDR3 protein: CASSVGQGVGEQFF. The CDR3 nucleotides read TGTGCCAGCAGCGTAGGACAGGGAGTCGGTGAGCAGTTCTTC.